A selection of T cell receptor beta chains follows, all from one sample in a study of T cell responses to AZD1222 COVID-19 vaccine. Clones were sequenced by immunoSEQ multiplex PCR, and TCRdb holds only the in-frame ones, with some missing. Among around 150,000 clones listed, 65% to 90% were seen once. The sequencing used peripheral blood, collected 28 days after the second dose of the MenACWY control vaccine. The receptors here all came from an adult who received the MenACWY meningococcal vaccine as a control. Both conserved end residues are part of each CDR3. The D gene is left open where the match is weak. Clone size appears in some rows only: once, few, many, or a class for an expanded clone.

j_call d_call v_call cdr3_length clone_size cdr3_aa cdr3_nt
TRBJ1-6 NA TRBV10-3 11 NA CAISIVGALHF TGTGCCATCAGCATAGTTGGGGCCCTCCACTTT
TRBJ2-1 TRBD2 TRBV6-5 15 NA CASSQREGSTNEQFF TGTGCCAGCAGTCAACGGGAGGGGAGTACAAATGAGCAGTTCTTC
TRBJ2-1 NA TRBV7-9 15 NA CASSLRLASYNEQFF TGTGCCAGCAGCTTAAGGCTAGCGTCCTACAATGAGCAGTTCTTC
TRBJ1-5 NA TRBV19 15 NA CASSNGQGGGQPQHF TGTGCCAGTAGTAACGGGCAGGGTGGGGGTCAGCCCCAGCATTTT
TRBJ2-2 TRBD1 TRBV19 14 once CASRRDRATGELFF TGTGCCAGTAGACGGGACAGGGCGACCGGGGAGCTGTTTTTT
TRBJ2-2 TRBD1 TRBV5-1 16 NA CASSFARTGGTGELFF TGCGCCAGCAGCTTTGCCCGGACAGGGGGGACCGGGGAGCTGTTTTTT
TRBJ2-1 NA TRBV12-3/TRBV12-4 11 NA CASSSLLEQFF TGTGCCAGCAGTTCTCTACTCGAGCAGTTCTTC
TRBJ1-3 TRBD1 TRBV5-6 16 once CASSLARWDRGNTIYF TGTGCCAGCAGCTTGGCCCGTTGGGACAGGGGAAACACCATATATTTT
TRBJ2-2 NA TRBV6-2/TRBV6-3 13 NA CASSYFGAGELFF TGTGCCAGCAGTTACTTTGGAGCCGGGGAGCTGTTTTTT
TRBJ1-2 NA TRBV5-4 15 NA CASSLPTSVRGGYTF TGTGCCAGCAGCCTACCTACGTCCGTTCGTGGGGGCTACACCTTC
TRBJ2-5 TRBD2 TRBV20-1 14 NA CSASGGGAGETQYF TGCAGTGCTAGTGGCGGGGGGGCAGGAGAGACCCAGTACTTC
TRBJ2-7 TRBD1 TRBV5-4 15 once CASSPRQGSTYEQYF TGTGCCAGCAGCCCAAGACAGGGGTCGACCTACGAGCAGTACTTC
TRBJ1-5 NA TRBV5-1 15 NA CASSPTGYSNQPQHF TGCGCCAGCAGCCCAACAGGGTATAGCAATCAGCCCCAGCATTTT
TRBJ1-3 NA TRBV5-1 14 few CASSSAGSGNTIYF TGCGCCAGCAGCTCCGCAGGCTCTGGAAACACCATATATTTT
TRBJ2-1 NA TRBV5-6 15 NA CASSLRAGVSTEQFF TGTGCCAGCAGCTTGAGGGCAGGGGTGTCTACTGAGCAGTTCTTC
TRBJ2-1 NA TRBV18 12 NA CASSPSSDEQFF TGTGCCAGCTCACCAAGCTCGGATGAGCAGTTCTTC
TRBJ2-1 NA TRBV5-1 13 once CASNTATDNEQFF TGCGCCAGTAACACTGCAACAGACAATGAGCAGTTCTTC
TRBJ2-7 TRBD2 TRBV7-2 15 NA CASSLRLAGDYEQYF TGTGCCAGCAGCTTACGGCTAGCGGGAGATTACGAGCAGTACTTC
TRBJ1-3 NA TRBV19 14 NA CASSTVTAGNTIYF TGTGCCAGTAGCACGGTCACAGCTGGAAACACCATATATTTT
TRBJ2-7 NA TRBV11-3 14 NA CASSSGRLSYEQYF TGTGCCAGCAGCTCGGGACGACTGAGCTACGAGCAGTACTTC
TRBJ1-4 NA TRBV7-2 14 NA CASSFGGGYEKLFF TGTGCCAGCAGCTTTGGAGGGGGTTATGAAAAACTGTTTTTT
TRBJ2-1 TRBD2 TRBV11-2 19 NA CASSFHPTSAKSSYNEQFF TGTGCCAGCAGCTTCCACCCGACTAGCGCCAAGAGCTCCTACAATGAGCAGTTCTTC
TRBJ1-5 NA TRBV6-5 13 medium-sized CASSYSKSQPQHF TGTGCCAGCAGTTACTCAAAGTCCCAGCCCCAGCATTTT
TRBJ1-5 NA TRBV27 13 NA CASSLISESPQHF TGTGCCAGCAGTTTAATTTCGGAGTCTCCCCAGCATTTT
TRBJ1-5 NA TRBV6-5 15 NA CASRFSPNSNQPQHF TGTGCCAGCAGGTTCAGCCCGAATAGCAATCAGCCCCAGCATTTT
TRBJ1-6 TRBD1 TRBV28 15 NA CASRGTVSYNSPLHF TGTGCCAGCAGGGGGACAGTATCCTATAATTCACCCCTCCACTTT
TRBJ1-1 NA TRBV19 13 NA CASSIEGGTEAFF TGTGCCAGTAGTATCGAGGGGGGGACTGAAGCTTTCTTT
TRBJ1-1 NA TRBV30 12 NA CAWRKEGHEAFF TGTGCCTGGAGGAAGGAGGGACATGAAGCTTTCTTT
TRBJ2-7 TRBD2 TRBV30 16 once CAWSGASGRGTYEQYF TGTGCCTGGAGTGGTGCTAGCGGGAGAGGGACCTACGAGCAGTACTTC
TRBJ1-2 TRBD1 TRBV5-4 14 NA CASSVQGVSYGYTF TGTGCCAGCAGTGTACAGGGGGTCTCCTATGGCTACACCTTC
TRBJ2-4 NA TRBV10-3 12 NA CAISETEDIQYF TGTGCCATCAGTGAGACAGAGGACATTCAGTACTTC
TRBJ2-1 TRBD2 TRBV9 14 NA CASNPLIAGTEQFF TGTGCCAGCAACCCCTTGATAGCGGGCACTGAGCAGTTCTTC
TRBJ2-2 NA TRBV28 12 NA CASSGILRELFF TGTGCCAGCAGTGGGATCCTCAGGGAGCTGTTTTTT
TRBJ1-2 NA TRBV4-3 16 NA CASSQVGAGSGYGYTF TGCGCCAGCAGCCAAGTTGGGGCAGGGAGCGGCTATGGCTACACCTTC
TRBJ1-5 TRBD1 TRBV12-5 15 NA CASGLTGASNQPQHF TGTGCTAGTGGCCTCACAGGGGCGAGCAATCAGCCCCAGCATTTT
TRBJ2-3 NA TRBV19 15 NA CASSMAGSFTDTQYF TGTGCCAGTAGTATGGCAGGGAGTTTCACAGATACGCAGTATTTT
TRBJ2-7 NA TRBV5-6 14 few CASSLLDSNYEQYF TGTGCCAGCAGCTTGTTGGACAGCAACTACGAGCAGTACTTC
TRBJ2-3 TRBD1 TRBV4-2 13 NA CASSQGQSYTQYF TGTGCCAGCAGCCAGGGACAGAGTTATACGCAGTATTTT
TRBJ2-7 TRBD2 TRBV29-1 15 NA CSVGLAGANSYEQYF TGCAGCGTTGGACTAGCGGGAGCCAACTCCTACGAGCAGTACTTC
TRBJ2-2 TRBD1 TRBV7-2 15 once CASSLDRGNTGELFF TGTGCCAGCAGCTTAGACAGGGGGAACACCGGGGAGCTGTTTTTT
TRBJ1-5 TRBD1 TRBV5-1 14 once CARQDRGNNQPQHF TGCGCCAGACAGGACAGGGGGAATAATCAGCCCCAGCATTTT
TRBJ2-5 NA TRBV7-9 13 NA CALGPAAGETQYF TGTGCCCTCGGCCCCGCGGCCGGGGAGACCCAGTACTTC
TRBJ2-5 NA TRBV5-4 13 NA CASSRDLIETQYF TGTGCCAGCAGCCGGGACTTAATAGAGACCCAGTACTTC
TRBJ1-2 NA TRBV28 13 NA CAMSSSGFYGYTF TGTGCCATGAGCAGTTCGGGGTTCTATGGCTACACCTTC
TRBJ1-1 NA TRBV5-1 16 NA CASSLAPKTANTEAFF TGCGCCAGCAGCTTGGCGCCCAAGACAGCTAACACTGAAGCTTTCTTT
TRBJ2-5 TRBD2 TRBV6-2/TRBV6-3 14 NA CASSPGGNQETQYF TGTGCCAGCAGTCCCGGGGGGAACCAAGAGACCCAGTACTTC
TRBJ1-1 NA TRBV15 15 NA CATSRELALDTEAFF TGTGCCACCAGCAGAGAGTTGGCCCTGGACACTGAAGCTTTCTTT
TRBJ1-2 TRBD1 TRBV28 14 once CASSPTGTAPYYTF TGTGCCAGCAGTCCCACTGGGACAGCCCCATACTACACCTTC
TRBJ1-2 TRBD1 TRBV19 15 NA CASSIETGANYGYTF TGTGCCAGTAGTATAGAGACAGGGGCTAACTATGGCTACACCTTC
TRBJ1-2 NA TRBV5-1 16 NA CASSLAARGPNYGYTF TGCGCCAGCAGCTTGGCGGCCCGGGGCCCTAACTATGGCTACACCTTC
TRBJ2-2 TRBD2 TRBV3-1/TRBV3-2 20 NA CASSQPRTSGGPRGTGELFF TGTGCCAGCAGCCAACCCCGGACTAGCGGGGGGCCACGGGGCACCGGGGAGCTGTTTTTT
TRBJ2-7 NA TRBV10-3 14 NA CAIRLTSSSYEQYF TGTGCCATCCGTTTAACCTCAAGCTCCTACGAGCAGTACTTC
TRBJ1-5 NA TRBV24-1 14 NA CATSDPEYNQPQHF TGTGCCACCAGTGATCCAGAGTACAATCAGCCCCAGCATTTT
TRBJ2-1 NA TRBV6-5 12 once CASNTPYNEQFF TGTGCCAGCAACACACCCTACAATGAGCAGTTCTTC